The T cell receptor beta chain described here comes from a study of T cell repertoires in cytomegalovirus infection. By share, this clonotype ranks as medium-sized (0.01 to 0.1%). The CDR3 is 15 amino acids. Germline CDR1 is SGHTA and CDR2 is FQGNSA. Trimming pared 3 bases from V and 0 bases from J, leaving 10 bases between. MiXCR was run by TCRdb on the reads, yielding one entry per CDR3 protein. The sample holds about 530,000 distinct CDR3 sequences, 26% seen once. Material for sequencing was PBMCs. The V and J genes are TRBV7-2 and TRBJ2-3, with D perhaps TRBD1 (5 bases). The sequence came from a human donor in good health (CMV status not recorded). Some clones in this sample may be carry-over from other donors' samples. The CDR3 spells CASSLGRSSTDTQYF. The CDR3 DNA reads TGTGCCAGCAGCTTGGGGCGGTCTAGCACAGATACGCAGTATTTT.